The rows below give T cell receptor beta chains drawn from one sample of a study of radiotherapy plus CTLA-4 blockade in lung cancer. TCRdb's table, derived via immunoSEQ multiplex PCR, lists solely in-frame clones and lacks some. The sample carries 80,000 to 100,000 clones, 80% to 90% recorded once. This sample comprised peripheral blood, obtained from a patient treated with radiotherapy plus ipilimumab. The receptors were gathered from a human donor with non-small cell lung cancer that progressed on radiotherapy plus ipilimumab. The CDR3 runs from the conserved cysteine through the conserved F or W. A D gene is named only where the DNA matches it firmly. Size is stated for part of the rows, as once, few or many counts, or as a class when the clone is expanded.

V gene,D gene,J gene,CDR3 length,clone size,CDR3 protein,CDR3 DNA
TRBV28,TRBD2,TRBJ2-5,15,.,CASTSAGGRGETQYF,TGTGCCAGCACATCCGCGGGAGGGCGGGGGGAGACCCAGTACTTC
TRBV11-2,TRBD1,TRBJ1-4,16,.,CASSPGLQGGNEKLFF,TGTGCCAGCAGCCCAGGCCTACAGGGGGGAAATGAAAAACTGTTTTTT
TRBV7-9,.,TRBJ2-2,15,.,CASSLARQETGELFF,TGTGCCAGCAGCTTAGCGCGGCAGGAGACCGGGGAGCTGTTTTTT
TRBV5-1,.,TRBJ1-5,14,.,CASSRGGSNQPQHF,TGTGCCAGCAGCCGGGGGGGCAGCAATCAGCCCCAGCATTTT
TRBV6-1,.,TRBJ1-5,15,once,CASSASRGFHQPQHF,TGTGCCAGCAGTGCCTCTCGGGGGTTCCATCAGCCCCAGCATTTT
TRBV27,.,TRBJ2-5,14,.,CASSRTPGGETQYF,TGTGCCAGCAGTAGGACGCCAGGGGGGGAGACCCAGTACTTC
TRBV6-6,TRBD1,TRBJ2-1,13,.,CASSGDSYNEQFF,TGTGCCAGCAGCGGGGACAGCTACAATGAGCAGTTCTTC
TRBV9,TRBD2,TRBJ2-3,14,few,CASSVAAGEDTQYF,TGTGCCAGCAGCGTAGCGGCGGGAGAAGATACGCAGTATTTT
TRBV7-2,.,TRBJ1-3,15,.,CASSLGLGLGNTIYF,TGTGCCAGCAGCTTAGGGCTAGGGCTTGGAAACACCATATATTTT
TRBV5-4,.,TRBJ2-1,16,.,CASSPTATRVGNEQFF,TGTGCCAGCAGCCCCACCGCTACTAGGGTTGGTAATGAGCAGTTCTTC
TRBV27,.,TRBJ1-5,15,.,CASSPDWATGQPQHF,TGTGCCAGCAGCCCCGACTGGGCGACGGGTCAGCCCCAGCATTTT